This is a list of T cell receptor beta chains from one sample in a study of blood T cells in healthy people across ages. TCRdb redid the calling of the 5' RACE reads with MiXCR, one entry per CDR3 protein. The sample lists about 780,000 distinct CDR3 sequences, approximately 24% occurring once. This same sample was also taken into another study, of T cells of mothers and their children.

Input material: blood. These TCRs come from a boy between 10 and 17 years old in good health. Each CDR3 is given with its conserved first and last residue. D genes are given only for firm matches. Clone sizes are given selectively: once, few, many, or a class where the clone is expanded.

size	V	D	J	DNA	CDR3
NA	TRBV12-3/TRBV12-4	TRBD2	TRBJ2-3	TGTGCCAGCACCAGCCTAGCGGGCCCAGATACGCAGTATTTT	CASTSLAGPDTQYF
NA	TRBV20-1	NA	TRBJ2-5	TGCAGTGCTAGATTTGGGGTCCAGAAGACCCAGTACTTC	CSARFGVQKTQYF
few	TRBV7-9	TRBD1	TRBJ1-1	TGTGCCAGCGCGGCAGGGGGGGTGAACACTGAAGCTTTCTTT	CASAAGGVNTEAFF
few	TRBV6-5	NA	TRBJ1-1	TGTGCCAGCAATCTAGACCGGCAAACCACTGAAGCTTTCTTT	CASNLDRQTTEAFF
NA	TRBV12-3/TRBV12-4	NA	TRBJ2-3	TGTGCCAGCAGTTTGGCCAGTTATACGCAGTATTTT	CASSLASYTQYF
few	TRBV7-9	NA	TRBJ1-4	TGTGCCAGCAGCTTTGGGACATCGAAAAAACTGTTTTTT	CASSFGTSKKLFF
NA	TRBV7-8	NA	TRBJ2-3	TGTGCCAGCAGCTTAGGGGGGTCCCGCACAGATACGCAGTATTTT	CASSLGGSRTDTQYF
NA	TRBV10-2	NA	TRBJ2-7	TGCGCCAGCAATGTTGACAGCTCCTACGAGCAGTACTTC	CASNVDSSYEQYF
NA	TRBV7-3	NA	TRBJ2-1	TGTGCCAGCAGCATATCGGACAGCTCCTACAATGAGCAGTTCTTC	CASSISDSSYNEQFF
NA	TRBV18	TRBD1	TRBJ2-3	TGTGCCAGCTCAGAGGGACAGGGTTTTTCGGATACGCAGTATTTT	CASSEGQGFSDTQYF
NA	TRBV7-2	NA	TRBJ2-1	TGTGCCAGCAGCATCAGTCTGCCCTACAATGAGCAGTTCTTC	CASSISLPYNEQFF
NA	TRBV2	NA	TRBJ1-5	TGTGCCAGCAGTGACGATGGGCTGGGGAATCAGCCCCAGCATTTT	CASSDDGLGNQPQHF
few	TRBV20-1	NA	TRBJ2-5	TGCAGTGGCCGCGGGACACCCTTCCGCACCCAGTACTTC	CSGRGTPFRTQYF
few	TRBV28	NA	TRBJ1-2	TGTGCCAGCAGTCTTAGAAGGTTGGGGGCCCCTGGCTACACCTTC	CASSLRRLGAPGYTF
NA	TRBV29-1	TRBD1	TRBJ1-2	TGCAGCGTTGAAGAGGAGGGGGCGCATGGCTACACCTTC	CSVEEEGAHGYTF
few	TRBV12-3/TRBV12-4	NA	TRBJ1-1	TGTGCCAGCAGTTCCTCGACAGGCGGGACTGAAGCTTTCTTT	CASSSSTGGTEAFF
NA	TRBV27	NA	TRBJ2-7	TGTGCCAGCAGTTTATTCGGGGGCGTTCTCTACGAGCAGTACTTC	CASSLFGGVLYEQYF
NA	TRBV7-9	NA	TRBJ1-6	TGTGCCAGCAGCTTAGCAGGGGCGCGTTTGTATAATTCACCCCTCCACTTT	CASSLAGARLYNSPLHF
few	TRBV6-5	NA	TRBJ1-4	TGTGCCAGCAGTTACTCGGGGGGTCCCTTTAATGAAAAACTGTTTTTT	CASSYSGGPFNEKLFF
NA	TRBV12-3/TRBV12-4	NA	TRBJ2-5	TGTGCCAGCAGTCCCCAGGCCATCCCGGAGCAGTACTTC	CASSPQAIPEQYF
NA	TRBV12-3/TRBV12-4	TRBD1	TRBJ1-4	TGTGCCAGCAGTTTCCCCGGGACAGGGGAGGGAAAACTGTTTTTT	CASSFPGTGEGKLFF
NA	TRBV7-6	NA	TRBJ2-5	TGTGCCAGCAGCCCTACAAGAAGGACCCAGTACTTC	CASSPTRRTQYF
NA	TRBV2	NA	TRBJ2-7	TGTGCCAGCAGCGCCGGGACAAAGAGGGGCGAGCAGTACTTC	CASSAGTKRGEQYF
few	TRBV29-1	NA	TRBJ1-2	TGCAGCGTTTCGGGGTCTACCTATGGCTACACCTTC	CSVSGSTYGYTF
few	TRBV29-1	NA	TRBJ2-7	TGCAGCGTTGAGAGGAGCACCTGGGTTTACGAGCAGTACTTC	CSVERSTWVYEQYF
NA	TRBV12-3/TRBV12-4	NA	TRBJ2-5	TGCGCCAGCTTTGTGAGGGGCGCAGAGACCCAGTACTTC	CASFVRGAETQYF
once	TRBV5-1	NA	TRBJ2-3	TGCGCCAGCAGCTTGATGAGCGGAGGCACCTCCACGCAGTATTTT	CASSLMSGGTSTQYF
few	TRBV20-1	TRBD1	TRBJ1-2	TGCAGTGCTAGTGTAGGACAGGGTGATTATGGCTACACCTTC	CSASVGQGDYGYTF
NA	TRBV6-5	NA	TRBJ1-1	TGTGCCAGCAGTTACCACCTCGGGGGGTCTAAAGGTGAAGCTTTCTTT	CASSYHLGGSKGEAFF
NA	TRBV6-5	TRBD1	TRBJ1-5	TGTGCCAGCAGCGCGACAGGGGGCCTCGTTCAGCCCCAGCATTTT	CASSATGGLVQPQHF
NA	TRBV9	TRBD1	TRBJ2-1	TGTGCCAGCAGCTCCTGGGACAGGGGGCTGGAGTACAATGAGCAGTTCTTC	CASSSWDRGLEYNEQFF
few	TRBV2	NA	TRBJ2-3	TGTGCCAGCAAGGGTTGGGGAGATACGCAGTATTTT	CASKGWGDTQYF
NA	TRBV30	TRBD2	TRBJ2-3	TGTGCCTGGAGTCTCAACGGGGGGAAAACCACAGATACGCAGTATTTT	CAWSLNGGKTTDTQYF
NA	TRBV2	NA	TRBJ1-2	TGTGCCAGCAGTGCCACATGGGGGATTGACTATGGCTACACCTTC	CASSATWGIDYGYTF
NA	TRBV20-1	NA	TRBJ2-1	TGCAGTGCTGAACTCCCGGGGGCCGCCTACAATGAGCAGTTCTTC	CSAELPGAAYNEQFF
few	TRBV29-1	NA	TRBJ1-5	TGCAGACCTAAACCTCTTACAGGGATCAATCAGCCCCAGCATTTT	CRPKPLTGINQPQHF
few	TRBV10-3	TRBD1	TRBJ2-1	TGTGCCATCGGGGACAGGGAGGGCAATGAGCAGTTCTTC	CAIGDREGNEQFF
NA	TRBV2	NA	TRBJ1-4	TGTGCCAGCATCCCGAGGGGTGGCCGATTCCCTAATGAAAAACTGTTTTTT	CASIPRGGRFPNEKLFF
few	TRBV7-3	NA	TRBJ2-4	TGTGCCAGCAGCTTAGAGGGCAGCGTGACTTCAGCCAAAAACATTCAGTACTTC	CASSLEGSVTSAKNIQYF
few	TRBV5-1	NA	TRBJ1-6	TGCGCCAGCAGCTCACAGAGCTCCTATAATTCACCCCTCCACTTT	CASSSQSSYNSPLHF
NA	TRBV14	NA	TRBJ1-1	TGTGCCAGCAGCCAAGGGGTGTCGCCTGAAGCTTTCTTT	CASSQGVSPEAFF
few	TRBV5-1	NA	TRBJ2-5	TGCGCCAGCAGGCCTACAGGGTTTGCCCAAGAGACCCAGTACTTC	CASRPTGFAQETQYF
NA	TRBV12-3/TRBV12-4	TRBD2	TRBJ2-3	TGTGCCAGCAGTTTAGGGGGACTAGCGGGGGGGGCAGATACGCAGTATTTT	CASSLGGLAGGADTQYF
once	TRBV9	TRBD2	TRBJ2-1	TGTGCCAGCAGCGCAACGCCTCACTTAGCGGGGGGTCCGAGGGAGCAGTTCTTC	CASSATPHLAGGPREQFF